This T cell receptor (beta chain) was recorded in a study of breast tumors, draining lymph nodes, adjacent tissues. Each CDR3 protein gets one entry after TCRdb re-called the multiplex PCR reads with MiXCR. Here the sample spans 250,000 or so distinct CDR3 sequences, 30% being singletons. Axillary draining lymph nodes of breast cancer patients supplied the node samples. Germline CDR1 DFQATT, CDR2 SNEGSKA (reference sequence). The CDR3 extends over 13 amino acids. Trimming cost V 0 bases and J 12 bases, with 15 bases left between them. Findings of the study overall: The lymph node origin of tumor T cells was framed as consistent with a hypothesis, not demonstrated. Luminal-like breast cancer showed significantly greater tumor-nontumor repertoire similarity than basal-like breast cancer did. Tumor repertoires ranked between lymph nodes and nontumor tissue in diversity, with V and J gene preferences.

Of note for this clonotype: Antigen: not known.

The sequencing input was axillary lymph node tissue. This chain joins TRBV20-1 and TRBJ2-4; D ambiguous. The TCR sequence derives from a female donor with breast cancer. Some clones in this sample may be carry-over from other donors' samples. This CDR3 reads CSAREESTSTQYF. Written as DNA, the CDR3 is TGCAGTGCTAGAGAAGAATCCACAAGCACTCAGTACTTC.